One sample yielded the 3 T cell receptor beta chains listed below, sequenced in a study of OX40 agonist ivuxolimab in advanced cancers. Sequencing used immunoSEQ multiplex PCR; TCRdb keeps in-frame clones, though not all of them. This repertoire shows some 100,000 clones, around nine tenths found once; its top ten account for approximately 0.15%. Sample: CD4+ or CD8+ T cells sorted from blood, taken in a trial of the OX40 agonist ivuxolimab. The receptors derive from an adult with an advanced solid tumor such as melanoma, head and neck, liver or kidney cancer.

The rearrangement uses TRBV30 and TRBJ2-3; D gene ambiguous. This CDR3 has 14 residues. Germline CDR1 is GTSNPN and CDR2 is SVGIG (reference sequence). V dropped 6 bases and J dropped 10 bases, with 23 bases sitting between them. The CDR3 reads CACSVWRTEAPQYF. The CDR3, as DNA: TGTGCCTGCTCTGTATGGCGGACCGAGGCCCCGCAGTATTTT.

This chain links TRBV29-1 with TRBJ1-2, with 9 bases that match TRBD1. The CDR3 has 17 amino acids. Germline V CDR1 and CDR2: SQVTM, ANQGSEA. With 4 bases clipped from V and 6 bases from J, the junction kept 18 bases outside the gene matches. CDR3 coding DNA: TGCAGCGTTGCCGCCCAACGGACAGGGGTTGAAATGGATGGCTACACCTTC. This codes for CSVAAQRTGVEMDGYTF.

This chain joins TRBV5-1 and TRBJ2-3, with a weak D call TRBD2 (7 bases). The CDR3 is made up of 14 amino acids. V gave up 4 bases and J gave up 4 bases, with 13 bases separating them. Per germline, CDR1 SGHRS and CDR2 YFSETQ. The CDR3 is CASSIGGPSDTQYF. The CDR3 DNA sequence: TGCGCCAGCAGCATCGGGGGGCCCTCAGATACGCAGTATTTT.